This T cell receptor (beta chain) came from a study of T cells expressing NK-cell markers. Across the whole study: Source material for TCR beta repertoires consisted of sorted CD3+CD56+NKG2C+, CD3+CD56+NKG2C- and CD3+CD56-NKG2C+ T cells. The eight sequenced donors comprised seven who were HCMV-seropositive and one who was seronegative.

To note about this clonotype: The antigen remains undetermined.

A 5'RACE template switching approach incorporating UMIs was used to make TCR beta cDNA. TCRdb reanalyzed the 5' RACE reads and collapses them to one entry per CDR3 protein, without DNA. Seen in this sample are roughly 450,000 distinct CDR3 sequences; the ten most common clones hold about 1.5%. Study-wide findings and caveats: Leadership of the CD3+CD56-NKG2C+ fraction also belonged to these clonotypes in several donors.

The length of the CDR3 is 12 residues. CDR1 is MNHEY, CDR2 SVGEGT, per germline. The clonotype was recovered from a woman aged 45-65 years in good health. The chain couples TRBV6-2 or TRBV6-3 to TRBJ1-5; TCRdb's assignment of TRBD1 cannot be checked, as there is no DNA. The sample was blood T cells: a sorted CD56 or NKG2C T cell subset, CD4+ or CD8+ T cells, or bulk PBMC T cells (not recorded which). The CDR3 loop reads CATGGDFQPQHF.